Listed here are 5 T cell receptor beta chains from one sample, sequenced in a study of OX40 agonist ivuxolimab in advanced cancers. Data came from immunoSEQ multiplex PCR; TCRdb stores just in-frame clones and leaves some out. Altogether 6,000 to 9,500 clones are present, over 60% being singletons, with the ten largest covering 58%. The sample consisted of CD4+ or CD8+ T cells sorted from blood, taken in a trial of the OX40 agonist ivuxolimab. These TCRs come from an adult with an advanced solid tumor such as melanoma, head and neck, liver or kidney cancer.

The gene calls are TRBV5-6 and TRBJ1-2, with unresolved D. CDR3 length: 15 amino acids. V gave up 0 bases and J gave up 4 bases, with 13 bases separating them. The germline V gene encodes CDR1 SGHDT and CDR2 YYEEEE. CDR3 sequence reads: CASSLAVGRPYGYTF. The CDR3 region has the DNA TGTGCCAGCAGCTTGGCCGTCGGGAGACCCTATGGCTACACCTTC.

The V gene is TRBV2, the J gene TRBJ1-1, with 7 bases aligning to TRBD1. The trim removed 8 bases at V and 0 bases at J, leaving 0 bases unmatched. Looked up from germline, CDR1 is SNHLY and CDR2 is FYNNEI. There are 12 residues in the CDR3. The CDR3 coding sequence is TGTGCCAGCGACAGGGTGAACACTGAAGCTTTCTTT. Translating it yields CASDRVNTEAFF.

The chain combines TRBV5-1 with TRBJ2-5, with 11 bases identical to TRBD1. The CDR3 length is 15 residues. V was pared by 3 bases and J by 3 bases, with 4 bases of the junction left unmatched. Looked up from germline, CDR1 is SGHRS and CDR2 is YFSETQ. The CDR3: CASSSGQGEEETQYF. The DNA of the CDR3 is TGCGCCAGCAGCTCGGGACAGGGGGAGGAAGAGACCCAGTACTTC. The whole variable domain, filled in from reference TRBV5-1 and TRBJ2-5, reads KAGVTQTPRYLIKTRGQQVTLSCSPISGHRSVSWYQQTPGQGLQFLFEYFSETQRNKGNFPGRFSGRQFSNSRSEMNVSTLELGDSALYLCASSSGQGEEETQYFGPGTRLLVL.

Here the CDR3 DNA reads TGTGCCAGCGCTACCGGGACTAGCCCAGACGATGGGGCCAACGTCCTGACTTTC. Encoded protein: CASATGTSPDDGANVLTF. The chain employs TRBV9 and TRBJ2-6; TRBD2 agrees at 9 bases. The CDR3 consists of 18 residues. After removal of 7 bases from V and 3 bases from J, the junction contained 14 bases not matched to a gene. CDR1 is SGDLS and CDR2 is YYNGEE in the germline V gene.

The chain has TRBV9 and TRBJ2-3, with 12 bases identical to TRBD1. The V and J ends lost 2 bases and 4 bases, in that order; junction bases with no gene match: 5. CDR3 size: 16 residues. CDR1 and CDR2 (germline): SGDLS, YYNGEE. The DNA of the CDR3 is TGTGCCAGCAGCGTTACGGGACAGGGGGCAGCAGATACGCAGTATTTT. Protein: CASSVTGQGAADTQYF. Full variable domain (rest looked up from reference TRBV9 and TRBJ2-3): DSGVTQTPKHLITATGQRVTLRCSPRSGDLSVYWYQQSLDQGLQFLIQYYNGEERAKGNILERFSAQQFPDLHSELNLSSLELGDSALYFCASSVTGQGAADTQYFGPGTRLTVL.